A single sample is the source of the 17 T cell receptor beta chains below, sequenced in a study of blood T cell repertoires in COVID-19 (TCRdb year 2020). The protocol used for the library was the immunoSEQ multiplex PCR assay. As stored in TCRdb, this immuneACCESS dataset retains in-frame rearrangements with V and J assigned. A fraction of the clones does not appear; measured against another copy, unresolved V genes explain less than half of the discrepancy, and the remainder lacks a known reason. Recorded for this sample are 250,000 or so clones; 89% of them occurred a single time. Of the sample, about 4.5% falls within the top ten clones. Sequencing was done on a sample of peripheral blood. The receptors were gathered from a woman in her forties who had recovered from COVID-19.

This chain uses TRBV6-2 or TRBV6-3 with TRBJ1-5; D might be TRBD1 (5 bases). Germline CDR1 MNHEY, CDR2 SVGEGT. This CDR3 contains 16 residues. Trimming removed 3 bases at V and 0 bases at J, with 12 bases between. The CDR3 region is CASSYPAGHSNQPQHF. DNA of the CDR3: TGTGCCAGCAGTTATCCCGCAGGGCATAGCAATCAGCCCCAGCATTTT.

The chain recombines TRBV28 with TRBJ1-2, with D tentatively TRBD1 (6 bases). The CDR3 spans 13 residues. Trimming removed 5 bases at V and 8 bases at J, with 15 bases between. Germline V gene sequence: CDR1 MDHEN, CDR2 SYDVKM. CDR3 bases: TGTGCCAGCAGTCCCGCAGGGGAATGGGGCTACACCTTC. Translated, it gives CASSPAGEWGYTF.

The chain is built from TRBV19 and TRBJ2-1; 7 bases align to TRBD2. Looked up from germline, CDR1 is LNHDA and CDR2 is SQIVND (reference sequence). The CDR3 is 15 residues long. Germline trimming cut 5 bases from V and 0 bases from J; bases unmatched to any gene: 4. CDR3 coding DNA: TGTGCCAGTAGTCGCCTAGCGGACTCCTACAATGAGCAGTTCTTC. Protein sequence: CASSRLADSYNEQFF.

The rearrangement uses TRBV5-6 and TRBJ2-5, with a tentative D call TRBD1 (5 bases). V lost 4 bases, J lost 1 base, and 14 bases lay in between. The CDR3 sequence is 15 residues long. Germline-derived CDR1 and CDR2 are SGHDT and YYEEEE. This CDR3 reads CASSAQGRVQETQYF. As DNA, the CDR3 is TGTGCCAGCAGCGCCCAGGGTAGGGTCCAAGAGACCCAGTACTTC.

The chain couples TRBV11-1 to TRBJ2-7; 8 positions agree with TRBD1. The trim removed 5 bases at V and 3 bases at J, leaving 12 bases unmatched. This CDR3 comprises 16 residues. CDR1 and CDR2 from the germline V gene are SGHAT and FQDESV (reference sequence). CDR3 region: CASSDPYRQGFYEQYF. The CDR3 coding sequence is TGTGCCAGCAGCGACCCGTACAGACAGGGGTTCTACGAGCAGTACTTC. The full variable domain, its missing parts supplied by reference TRBV11-1 and TRBJ2-7, is EAEVAQSPRYKITEKSQAVAFWCDPISGHATLYWYRQILGQGPELLVQFQDESVVDDSQLPKDRFSAERLKGVDSTLKIQPAELGDSAMYLCASSDPYRQGFYEQYFGPGTRLTVT.

The V gene is TRBV19, the J gene TRBJ1-5, with TRBD1 matching 10 bases. The CDR3 loop spans 15 amino acids. The V and J ends lost 3 bases and 4 bases, in that order; junction bases with no gene match: 3. Per germline, CDR1 LNHDA and CDR2 SQIVND (reference sequence). For the CDR3, the DNA is TGTGCCAGTAGTATTTGGGACAGGGGAAATCAGCCCCAGCATTTT. Translation: CASSIWDRGNQPQHF.

This clone came up a few times. This chain uses TRBV10-3 with TRBJ2-3; TRBD2 agrees at 9 bases. CDR3 length: 13 amino acids. V was pared by 7 bases and J by 5 bases, with 4 bases of the junction left unmatched. Germline V gene data show CDR1 as ENHRY and CDR2 as SYGVKD. The CDR3 reads CAIKREELDTQYF. CDR3 DNA sequence: TGTGCCATCAAGCGGGAGGAGCTAGATACGCAGTATTTT.

The chain combines TRBV11-2 with TRBJ1-2; the match to TRBD1 covers 8 bases. Germline CDR1 SGHAT, CDR2 FQNNGV. Losses at the gene ends were 5 bases for V and 4 bases for J; bases not matched to a gene: 6. CDR3 length: 14 residues. The DNA of the CDR3 is TGTGCCAGCAGCCAGGACAGGGTGGGCTATGGCTACACCTTC. As protein: CASSQDRVGYGYTF.

V and J are TRBV4-3 and TRBJ2-1, with TRBD2 matching 14 bases. This CDR3 contains 18 residues. V gave up 0 bases and J gave up 4 bases; unmatched junction bases: 5. Germline CDR1 and CDR2: LGHNA and YSLEER. The CDR3 reads CASSQETSGRGAYNEQFF. CDR3 coding DNA: TGCGCCAGCAGCCAAGAGACTAGCGGGAGGGGGGCTTACAATGAGCAGTTCTTC.

This clone occurred a few times. V gene TRBV6-5 combines with J gene TRBJ1-2; no reliable D call. Germline V gene sequence: CDR1 MNHEY, CDR2 SVGAGI. V gave up 5 bases and J gave up 8 bases, with 15 bases separating them. CDR3 size: 13 residues. The CDR3 DNA reads TGTGCCAGCAGTAGACTAGGACGGCCCGGCTACACCTTC. Translated: CASSRLGRPGYTF.

The V and J genes are TRBV30 and TRBJ2-1; D call uncertain. V was clipped by 5 bases and J by 8 bases, with 10 bases between them. This CDR3 spans 11 amino acids. Germline CDR1 is GTSNPN and CDR2 is SVGIG (reference sequence). This chain's CDR3 is CAWSPTDEQFF. The CDR3 nucleotides read TGTGCCTGGTCGCCTACGGATGAGCAGTTCTTC.

The rearrangement joins TRBV6-6 to TRBJ1-2, with 8 bases matching TRBD1. In germline, CDR1 is MNHNY, CDR2 SVGAGI (reference sequence). V was pared by 2 bases and J by 8 bases, with 10 bases of the junction left unmatched. The CDR3 has 15 amino acids. CDR3 bases: TGTGCCAGCAGTTACGGGGGACAGGCTCTCGGGGGCTACACCTTC. Amino acid sequence: CASSYGGQALGGYTF.

The chain joins TRBV27 to TRBJ1-1, with 9 bases aligning to TRBD1. The CDR3 loop spans 16 amino acids. Germline CDR1 reads MNHEY; CDR2 reads SMNVEV (reference sequence). V shed 6 bases, J shed 3 bases, and the junction held 11 bases outside the gene matches. CDR3 in amino acids: CASRTNRGRVDTEAFF. CDR3 nucleotides: TGTGCCAGCAGAACCAACAGGGGGCGTGTAGACACTGAAGCTTTCTTT.

This sequence joins TRBV5-1 and TRBJ1-1, with 9 bases fitting TRBD1. Germline lookup yields CDR1 SGHRS and CDR2 YFSETQ. Trimming cost V 0 bases and J 0 bases; bases outside gene matches: 3. This CDR3 has 16 residues. This CDR3 reads CASSLVGQGLNTEAFF. The CDR3 nucleotides read TGCGCCAGCAGCTTGGTGGGACAGGGTTTGAACACTGAAGCTTTCTTT.

V is TRBV11-2 and J is TRBJ2-5, with D hard to call. There are 13 residues in the CDR3. V shed 2 bases and J shed 5 bases, with 9 bases lying between them. The germline CDR1 and CDR2 sequences are SGHAT and FQNNGV. The CDR3 DNA follows: TGTGCCAGCAGCTTAAGTACTTCGGAGACCCAGTACTTC. This encodes CASSLSTSETQYF.

The V call is TRBV5-6, the J call TRBJ1-2, with 7 bases aligning to TRBD1. The CDR3 length is 14 residues. Germline loops: CDR1 SGHDT, CDR2 YYEEEE. V was clipped by 3 bases and J by 8 bases; unmatched bases: 10. The CDR3, as DNA: TGTGCCAGCAGCTATGAGACAGGGTGGAGAGGCTACACCTTC. Translated: CASSYETGWRGYTF. Full variable domain (outside the CDR3, taken from reference TRBV5-6 and TRBJ1-2): DAGVTQSPTHLIKTRGQQVTLRCSPKSGHDTVSWYQQALGQGPQFIFQYYEEEERQRGNFPDRFSGHQFPNYSSELNVNALLLGDSALYLCASSYETGWRGYTFGSGTRLTVV.

Written as DNA, the CDR3 is TGTGCCAGCAGCCCAACTAGCGGGGGGACCGGCCAGTACTTC. Its protein is CASSPTSGGTGQYF. This chain connects TRBV3-1 (or the pseudogene TRBV3-2) to TRBJ2-5; TRBD2 aligns across 12 bases. The CDR3 runs to 14 residues. After removal of 4 bases from V and 10 bases from J, the junction contained 7 bases not matched to a gene. The V gene's germline CDR1 is LGHDT and CDR2 YNNKEL (reference sequence).